Described below is a single T cell receptor (beta chain) sequence and its context. Germline CDR1 and CDR2: MNHEY and SVGAGI. Trimming stripped 6 bases from V and 7 bases from J, with 9 bases between. CDR3 length equals 11 residues. Here immunoSEQ multiplex PCR was the method, and the copy in TCRdb shows in-frame clones only, minus some. The sample lists around 120,000 clones; approximately 86% were seen once. The sample comes from a study of T cell responses to AZD1222 COVID-19 vaccine. V and J are TRBV6-5 and TRBJ1-1; D ambiguous. The sequence was obtained from an adult who received the AZD1222 COVID-19 vaccine. Sequencing was performed on peripheral blood, taken 28 days after the second AZD1222 dose. CDR3 sequence reads: CASREGFEAFF. DNA for the CDR3: TGTGCCAGCAGAGAGGGTTTTGAAGCTTTCTTT.